This T cell receptor (beta chain) was documented in a study of post-analysis software for immune sequencing data. Study at large: Some patients lacked subtype; others had relapsing-remitting, secondary progressive or progressive-relapsing disease.

Presence of unique molecular identifiers characterized the TCR beta cDNA libraries. TCRdb itself ran the PCR reads through MiXCR, one entry per CDR3 protein. Counted here are roughly 430,000 distinct CDR3 sequences, approximately 38% occurring once; the ten biggest clones make up 6.5% to 8%. Study-level results: Batch-mates among the samples co-clustered strongly by F measure. Multiple sclerosis was associated with a significant reduction in normalized Chao1 diversity relative to controls.

This clonotype appeared a few times. Its specificity is not known. Material for sequencing was blood. The sequence was obtained from a girl aged 2 to 9 with multiple sclerosis.

In DNA, the CDR3 is TGTGCCAGCAGCTATGGACTAGATACGCAGTATTTT. This translates into CASSYGLDTQYF. The chain employs TRBV13 and TRBJ2-3; D may be TRBD2 (5 bases). This CDR3 spans 12 amino acids. Trimming cost V 4 bases and J 5 bases, with 7 bases left between them. Germline-derived CDR1 and CDR2 are PRHDT and FYEKMQ (reference sequence).